The 2 T cell receptor beta chains presented below share a single source sample, sequenced in a study of blood T cell repertoires in COVID-19 (dated by TCRdb to 2020 to 2021). Libraries were constructed by the immunoSEQ multiplex PCR assay. This is the immuneACCESS table as TCRdb keeps it, with only in-frame sequences that have V and J called. A part of the clones is gone; compared with another copy, unresolved V genes explain less than half, and the rest is unexplained. The sample has about 170,000 clones on record, around 92% of them singletons. The ten biggest clones cover roughly 4.8% of the sample. The sequencing sample was made of peripheral blood. These receptors were taken from a man aged 30 to 39 with COVID-19, enrolled during active disease.

The chain joins TRBV13 to TRBJ2-5, with D possibly matching TRBD2 (7 bases). Trimming pared 5 bases from V and 8 bases from J, leaving 21 bases between. The CDR3 runs to 15 residues. CDR1 is PRHDT, CDR2 FYEKMQ, per germline (reference sequence). CDR3 in amino acids: CASSPPGGPGVTQYF. CDR3 nucleotide sequence: TGTGCCAGCAGCCCCCCGGGGGGCCCCGGTGTAACCCAGTACTTC. Combining the CDR3 with reference TRBV13 and TRBJ2-5 gives the whole variable domain AAGVIQSPRHLIKEKRETATLKCYPIPRHDTVYWYQQGPGQDPQFLISFYEKMQSDKGSIPDRFSAQQFSDYHSELNMSSLELGDSALYFCASSPPGGPGVTQYFGPGTRLLVL.

V is TRBV5-1 and J is TRBJ2-3; D may be TRBD2 (5 bases). The germline gives CDR1 SGHRS, CDR2 YFSETQ. V lost 1 base to trimming and J lost 6 bases, with 24 bases between them. This CDR3 has 18 amino acids. In DNA form, the CDR3 reads TGCGCCAGCAGCTTGAGAGGAGCGGACCGCCCGGTGTCGGATACGCAGTATTTT. Translation: CASSLRGADRPVSDTQYF.